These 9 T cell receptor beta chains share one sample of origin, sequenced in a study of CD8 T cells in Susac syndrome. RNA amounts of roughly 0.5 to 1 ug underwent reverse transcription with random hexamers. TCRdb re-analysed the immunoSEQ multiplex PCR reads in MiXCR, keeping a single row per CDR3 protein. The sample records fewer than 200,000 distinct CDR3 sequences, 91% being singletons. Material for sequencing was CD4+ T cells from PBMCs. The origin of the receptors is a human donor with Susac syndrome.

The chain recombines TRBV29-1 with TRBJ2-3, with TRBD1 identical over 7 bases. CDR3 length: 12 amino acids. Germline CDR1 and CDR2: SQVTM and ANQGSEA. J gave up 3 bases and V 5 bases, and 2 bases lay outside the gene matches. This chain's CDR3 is CSVNRGTDTQYF. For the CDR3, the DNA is TGCAGCGTTAACAGGGGAACAGATACGCAGTATTTT.

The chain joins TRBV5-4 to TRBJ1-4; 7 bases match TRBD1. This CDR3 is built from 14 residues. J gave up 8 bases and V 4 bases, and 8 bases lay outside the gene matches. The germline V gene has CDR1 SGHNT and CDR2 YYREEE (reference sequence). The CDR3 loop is CASSQTGEGEKLFF. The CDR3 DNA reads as TGTGCCAGCAGCCAAACAGGGGAAGGCGAAAAACTGTTTTTT.

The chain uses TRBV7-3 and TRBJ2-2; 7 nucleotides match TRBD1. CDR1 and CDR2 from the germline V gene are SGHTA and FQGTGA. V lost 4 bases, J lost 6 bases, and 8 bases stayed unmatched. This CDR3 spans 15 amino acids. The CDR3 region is CASSSTTGAAGELFF. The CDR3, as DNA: TGTGCCAGCAGCTCTACTACAGGGGCTGCCGGGGAGCTGTTTTTT. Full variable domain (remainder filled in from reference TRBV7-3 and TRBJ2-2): GAGVSQTPSNKVTEKGKYVELRCDPISGHTALYWYRQSLGQGPEFLIYFQGTGAADDSGLPNDRFFAVRPEGSVSTLKIQRTERGDSAVYLCASSSTTGAAGELFFGEGSRLTVL.

Here the CDR3 DNA reads TGTGCCAGCAGCGCATTTAAGGACAGAACGAAATCAGGGGACACTGAAGCTTTCTTT. This gives the protein CASSAFKDRTKSGDTEAFF. This rearrangement joins TRBV5-6 to TRBJ1-1; D possibly corresponds to TRBD1 (6 bases). Trimming stripped 4 bases from V and 3 bases from J, with 28 bases between. The CDR3 spans 19 residues. CDR1 SGHDT and CDR2 YYEEEE come from the germline V gene.

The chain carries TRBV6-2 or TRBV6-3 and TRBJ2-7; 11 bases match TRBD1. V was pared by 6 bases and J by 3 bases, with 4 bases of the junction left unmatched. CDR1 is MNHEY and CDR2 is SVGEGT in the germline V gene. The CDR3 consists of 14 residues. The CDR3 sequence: CASRKGQGVYEQYF. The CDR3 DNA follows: TGTGCCAGCAGAAAGGGACAGGGGGTCTACGAGCAGTACTTC.

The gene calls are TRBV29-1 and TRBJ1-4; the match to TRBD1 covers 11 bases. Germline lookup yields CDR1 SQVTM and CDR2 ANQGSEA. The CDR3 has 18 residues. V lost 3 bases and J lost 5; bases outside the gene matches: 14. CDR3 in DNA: TGCAGCGTTGAGCGGTTTATGTCAGGACAGGGGGCGAATGAAAAACTGTTTTTT. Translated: CSVERFMSGQGANEKLFF. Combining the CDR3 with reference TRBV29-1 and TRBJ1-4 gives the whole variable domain SAVISQKPSRDICQRGTSLTIQCQVDSQVTMMFWYRQQPGQSLTLIATANQGSEATYESGFVIDKFPISRPNLTFSTLTVSNMSPEDSSIYLCSVERFMSGQGANEKLFFGSGTQLSVL.

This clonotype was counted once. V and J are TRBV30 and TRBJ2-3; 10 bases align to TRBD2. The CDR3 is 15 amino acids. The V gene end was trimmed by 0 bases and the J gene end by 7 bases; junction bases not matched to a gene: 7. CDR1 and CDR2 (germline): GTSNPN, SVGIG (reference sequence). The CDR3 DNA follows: TGTGCCTGGAGTGTCAGTAGCGGGGGGAGGAATACGCAGTATTTT. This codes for CAWSVSSGGRNTQYF. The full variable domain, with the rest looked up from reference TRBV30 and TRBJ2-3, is SQTIHQWPATLVQPVGSPLSLECTVEGTSNPNLYWYRQAAGRGLQLLFYSVGIGQISSEVPQNLSASRPQDRQFILSSKKLLLSDSGFYLCAWSVSSGGRNTQYFGPGTRLTVL.

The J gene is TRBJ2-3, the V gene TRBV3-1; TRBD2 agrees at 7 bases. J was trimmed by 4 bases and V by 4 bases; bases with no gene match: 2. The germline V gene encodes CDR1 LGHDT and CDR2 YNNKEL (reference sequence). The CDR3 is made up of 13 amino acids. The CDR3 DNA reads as TGTGCCAGCAGCCGCCGGGGGGCAGATACGCAGTATTTT. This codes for CASSRRGADTQYF.

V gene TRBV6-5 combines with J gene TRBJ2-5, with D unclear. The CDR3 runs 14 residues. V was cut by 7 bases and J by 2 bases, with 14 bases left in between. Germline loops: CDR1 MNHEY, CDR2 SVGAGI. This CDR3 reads CASTDEKGQETQYF. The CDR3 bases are TGTGCCAGCACGGACGAGAAAGGACAAGAGACCCAGTACTTC.